The 27 T cell receptor beta chains below all came from one sample that was sequenced in a study of human T cells and chemical hapten exposure. TCRdb re-called the RACE reads with MiXCR, one entry per CDR3 protein. The sample comprises 350,000 to 400,000 distinct CDR3 sequences, more than 5% of which are singletons, and about 6% rests with the top ten. Noted time point: patch test 2, 6 weeks after DPC sensitization. The sample's treatment: therapeutic diphenylcyclopropenone sensitization with weekly scalp DPC. The sequences come from whole blood, collected in connection with sensitization to the hapten diphenylcyclopropenone (DPC). Source of these receptors: a young woman with alopecia areata. Some clones in this sample may be carry-over from other donors' samples.

The chain carries TRBV12-3 or TRBV12-4 and TRBJ1-1; no clear D gene. The CDR3 covers 13 residues. V lost 1 base, J lost 11 bases, and 14 bases lay in between. For the CDR3, the DNA is TGTGCCAGCAGTTTAGAAGTAGCAAAGAGTGCTTTCTTT. This translates into CASSLEVAKSAFF.

This chain uses TRBV7-2 with TRBJ1-1, with TRBD1 matching over 8 bases. Germline CDR1 reads SGHTA; CDR2 reads FQGNSA. CDR3 length: 17 amino acids. V dropped 5 bases and J dropped 0; count of bases not matched to a gene: 11. In nucleotides, the CDR3 is TGTGCCAGCAGCCACGGGACAGGAGGTTATATGAACACTGAAGCTTTCTTT. The encoded protein is CASSHGTGGYMNTEAFF.

This chain uses TRBV29-1 with TRBJ2-5; weak D call: TRBD2 (5 bases). The CDR3 covers 13 residues. Trimming removed 4 bases from V and 0 bases from J, with 9 bases in between. The germline V gene has CDR1 SQVTM and CDR2 ANQGSEA. CDR3 region: CSVGGQYQETQYF. CDR3 bases: TGCAGCGTTGGAGGGCAGTACCAAGAGACCCAGTACTTC.

The chain recombines TRBV12-3 or TRBV12-4 with TRBJ2-3, with D perhaps given as TRBD1 or TRBD2 (6 bases each). V was clipped by 3 bases and J by 2 bases, with 15 bases between them. The CDR3 extends over 16 amino acids. CDR3 nucleotides: TGTGCCAGCAGTTTTGGGTCGGGGGCGAACACAGATACGCAGTATTTT. Amino acids: CASSFGSGANTDTQYF.

Here the CDR3 DNA reads TGCGCCAGCAGCCAATCGCGAATCGGGGGGTACTACGAGCAGTACTTC. This sequence encodes CASSQSRIGGYYEQYF. The chain uses TRBV4-3 and TRBJ2-7, with 7 nucleotides matching TRBD2. The V segment lost 2 bases and the J segment 3 bases; nucleotides outside the gene matches: 10. CDR3 length equals 16 residues. Germline V lookup: CDR1 LGHNA, CDR2 YSLEER.

This clonotype has only one observation. The chain has TRBV6-6 and TRBJ2-4, with 12 bases lining up with TRBD2. V trimming: 2 bases; J trimming: 5 bases; junction bases outside the gene matches: 4. Germline V gives CDR1 MNHNY, CDR2 SVGAGI (reference sequence). There are 16 residues in the CDR3. The CDR3 here is CASSYVLAGGENIQYF. Written as DNA, the CDR3 is TGTGCCAGCAGTTACGTGCTAGCGGGGGGGGAAAACATTCAGTACTTC.

The chain carries TRBV10-3 and TRBJ2-3; TRBD2 aligns across 9 bases. With V trimmed by 0 bases and J by 3 bases, 4 bases remained unmatched. CDR3 length: 16 amino acids. The germline V gene has CDR1 ENHRY and CDR2 SYGVKD. The CDR3 is CAISESERGVTDTQYF. DNA of the CDR3: TGTGCCATCAGTGAGTCCGAGCGGGGGGTTACAGATACGCAGTATTTT.

This clonotype has just a few counts. The V gene is TRBV6-4, the J gene TRBJ2-1; 14 nucleotides align to TRBD2. In germline, CDR1 is MRHNA, CDR2 SNTAGT. The V gene end was trimmed by 5 bases and the J gene end by 6 bases; junction bases not matched to a gene: 3. This CDR3 has 15 residues. The CDR3 reads CASSHGLAGGNEQFF. DNA for the CDR3: TGTGCCAGCAGTCACGGACTAGCGGGGGGCAATGAGCAGTTCTTC.

This chain joins TRBV7-3 and TRBJ1-1; D unresolved. V was clipped by 4 bases and J by 10 bases, with 16 bases between them. Germline V gives CDR1 SGHTA, CDR2 FQGTGA. This CDR3 spans 13 amino acids. The CDR3 sequence: CASSSTISGRAFF. The CDR3 nucleotides read TGTGCCAGCAGCTCTACGATTTCAGGCAGAGCTTTCTTT.

This chain's CDR3 is CASSFGTFGNTGELFF. CDR3 in DNA: TGTGCCAGCAGTTTCGGGACATTCGGGAACACCGGGGAGCTGTTTTTT. The rearrangement joins TRBV28 to TRBJ2-2, with a tentative D call TRBD1 (6 bases). Trimming shortened V by 3 bases and J by 1 base, and 12 bases separated the two germline ends. Germline CDR1 reads MDHEN; CDR2 reads SYDVKM. This CDR3 is built from 16 residues.

This clonotype occurred many times. This chain links TRBV7-9 with TRBJ1-2; 10 nucleotides agree with TRBD1. The V gene end was trimmed by 2 bases and the J gene end by 7 bases; junction bases not matched to a gene: 1. The V gene's germline CDR1 is SEHNR and CDR2 FQNEAQ (reference sequence). The CDR3 sequence is 13 residues long. The CDR3 region is CASSLRTGGGYTF. The DNA for the CDR3 is TGTGCCAGCAGCTTAAGGACAGGGGGTGGCTACACCTTC.

There are many counts of this clonotype. The chain combines TRBV7-3 with TRBJ1-2; no clear D. With 4 bases removed from V and 4 bases from J, the gap between germline ends came to 10 bases. Germline-derived CDR1 and CDR2 are SGHTA and FQGTGA. The CDR3 runs to 13 residues. CDR3 region: CASSSVEGYGYTF. CDR3 DNA: TGTGCCAGCAGCTCGGTCGAGGGCTATGGCTACACCTTC.

This clonotype occurred many times. The genes are TRBV7-6 and TRBJ2-7; D may be TRBD2 (5 bases). The CDR3 runs to 15 residues. V dropped 1 base and J dropped 2 bases, with 12 bases sitting between them. Germline assignment: CDR1 SGHVS and CDR2 FNYEAQ. Here the CDR3 DNA reads TGTGCCAGCAGCTTAGTAGACGGGGTCCCCTACGAGCAGTACTTC. Protein sequence: CASSLVDGVPYEQYF.

The sample holds a few counts of this clonotype. The chain has TRBV6-5 and TRBJ1-3; no reliable D call. The CDR3 runs 17 residues. CDR1 is MNHEY and CDR2 is SVGAGI in the germline V gene. Trimming stripped 4 bases from V and 1 base from J, with 17 bases between. The CDR3 sequence: CASSFNNPDASGNTIYF. The CDR3 region has the DNA TGTGCCAGCAGTTTTAATAACCCGGACGCATCTGGAAACACCATATATTTT.

This clonotype was detected only a few times. The V call is TRBV14, the J call TRBJ1-6; D not certain. This CDR3 has 13 residues. Germline values: CDR1 SGHDN, CDR2 FVKESK. V was cut by 4 bases and J by 3 bases, with 4 bases left in between. This chain's CDR3 is CASSPFYNSPLHF. In nucleotides, the CDR3 is TGTGCCAGCAGCCCCTTCTATAATTCACCCCTCCACTTT.

This clonotype was seen only a few times. The rearrangement joins TRBV4-2 to TRBJ2-5, with D uncertain. Germline loops: CDR1 LGHNA, CDR2 YNFKEQ. This CDR3 has 16 residues. Between the trimmed V and J ends, which lost 0 bases and 2 bases, there was a span of 13 bases. Here the CDR3 reads CASSQEGIGSQETQYF. The CDR3 DNA reads as TGTGCCAGCAGCCAAGAGGGGATAGGATCGCAAGAGACCCAGTACTTC.

The chain is built from TRBV10-3 and TRBJ1-3; possible D gene TRBD1, 6 bases. In germline, CDR1 is ENHRY, CDR2 SYGVKD. CDR3 length: 14 residues. The germline V and J ends were trimmed by 3 bases and 4 bases, with 10 bases remaining between them. The CDR3 nucleotides read TGTGCCATCAGTGAAGAGACAGGAGGAAACACCATATATTTT. It specifies CAISEETGGNTIYF.

This clonotype was recorded a few times. CDR3 sequence (DNA): TGTGCCAGCAGCCCCCAAGATTCAAGATATCAGCCCCAGCATTTT. Its protein product is CASSPQDSRYQPQHF. The gene calls are TRBV7-8 and TRBJ1-5; no firm D call. Germline V CDR1 and CDR2: SGHVS, FQNEAQ. The CDR3 consists of 15 residues. V shed 5 bases and J shed 5 bases, with 16 bases lying between them.

The chain links TRBV3-1 to TRBJ2-1, with 7 bases lining up with TRBD1. The CDR3 spans 15 residues. Germline V lookup: CDR1 LGHDT, CDR2 YNNKEL (reference sequence). V dropped 4 bases and J dropped 4; count of bases not matched to a gene: 7. The CDR3: CASSPATGLYNEQFF. CDR3 DNA sequence: TGTGCCAGCAGCCCGGCGACAGGGTTATACAATGAGCAGTTCTTC.

This rearrangement joins TRBV3-1 to TRBJ1-2; no clear D. The CDR3 spans 11 residues. The V gene lost 5 bases and the J gene lost 6 bases, with 7 bases spanning the gap. The germline CDR1 and CDR2 sequences are LGHDT and YNNKEL (reference sequence). DNA for the CDR3: TGTGCCAGCAGCAGCGATCATGGCTACACCTTC. Translated, it gives CASSSDHGYTF.

This clonotype was observed at least ten times. V is TRBV24-1 and J is TRBJ2-3; TRBD2 matches 9 bases. CDR3 length equals 15 residues. The V gene end was trimmed by 3 bases and the J gene end by 1 base; junction bases not matched to a gene: 1. Germline V gives CDR1 KGHDR, CDR2 SFDVKD. The CDR3 loop is CATSDVAGGTDTQYF. CDR3 DNA: TGTGCCACCAGTGATGTAGCGGGGGGCACAGATACGCAGTATTTT.

In this sample, this clonotype turned up many times. The chain couples TRBV20-1 to TRBJ1-1, with 7 nucleotides matching TRBD1. Per the germline V gene, CDR1 is DFQATT and CDR2 is SNEGSKA (reference sequence). The CDR3 is 13 amino acids. Trimming at V came to 6 bases and at J to 11 bases, leaving 15 bases not matched to a gene. In DNA form, the CDR3 reads TGCAGTGCAGTTCCCGCCGGGACAGTTTATGCTTTCTTT. Protein sequence: CSAVPAGTVYAFF.

This clonotype was detected ten times or more. The V gene is TRBV6-2 or TRBV6-3, the J gene TRBJ1-1, with D perhaps TRBD1 (5 bases). V lost 0 bases and J lost 1, with 9 bases in between. The CDR3 has 15 amino acids. Germline assignment: CDR1 MNHEY and CDR2 SVGEGT. Here the CDR3 reads CASSYSTAPNTEAFF. The CDR3 DNA sequence: TGTGCCAGCAGTTACTCGACAGCGCCGAACACTGAAGCTTTCTTT.

The chain couples TRBV20-1 to TRBJ1-5, with D hard to call. The CDR3 consists of 12 residues. The germline V gene encodes CDR1 DFQATT and CDR2 SNEGSKA (reference sequence). Trimming left V 0 bases short and J 6 bases short, with 6 bases between. The CDR3 protein is CSARDGFQPQHF. The CDR3 DNA follows: TGCAGTGCTAGAGACGGCTTTCAGCCCCAGCATTTT.

This clonotype was found many times. The J gene is TRBJ1-3, the V gene TRBV18, with TRBD1 as a possible D gene (5 bases). V was trimmed by 8 bases and J by 0 bases, leaving 11 bases between them. This CDR3 has 14 amino acids. The germline gives CDR1 KGHSH, CDR2 LQKENI. In DNA, the CDR3 is TGTGCCAGCAGCCCAGGGAGCTCTGGAAACACCATATATTTT. Translated, it gives CASSPGSSGNTIYF.

This clonotype was seen a handful of times. This chain joins TRBV5-1 and TRBJ2-3, with 7 bases identical to TRBD2. CDR1 is SGHRS and CDR2 is YFSETQ in the germline V gene. J lost 4 bases, V lost 2 bases, and 7 bases had no gene match. This CDR3 contains 15 residues. In nucleotides, the CDR3 is TGCGCCAGCAGCTTAGGAGCGGGGAGGGCAGATACGCAGTATTTT. Amino acid sequence: CASSLGAGRADTQYF. The entire variable domain, with the rest obtained from reference TRBV5-1 and TRBJ2-3, is as follows: KAGVTQTPRYLIKTRGQQVTLSCSPISGHRSVSWYQQTPGQGLQFLFEYFSETQRNKGNFPGRFSGRQFSNSRSEMNVSTLELGDSALYLCASSLGAGRADTQYFGPGTRLTVL.

This clonotype appeared many times. The chain uses TRBV6-5 and TRBJ1-1; D remains ambiguous. Between the trimmed V and J ends, which lost 6 bases and 7 bases, there was a span of 21 bases. CDR3 length equals 15 residues. Germline CDR1 is MNHEY and CDR2 is SVGAGI. CDR3: CASSSPGPGGIEAFF. Here the CDR3 DNA reads TGTGCCAGCAGCTCCCCGGGCCCGGGAGGAATTGAAGCTTTCTTT.